The source of this T cell receptor beta chain is a study of T cells in Graves' hyperthyroidism and ophthalmopathy. Germline values: CDR1 DFQATT, CDR2 SNEGSKA (reference sequence). This CDR3 has 14 amino acids. V lost 6 bases, J lost 0 bases, and 12 bases lay in between. This clonotype was counted ten times or more. The CDR3 regions of TCR beta were amplified from RNA transcripts. The primer set for the first-round RT-PCR of the TCR CDR3 was HTBI. One entry per CDR3 protein results from TCRdb running MiXCR on the multiplex PCR reads. The profile shows 560,000 or so distinct CDR3 sequences, about 20% of them singletons.

The TCR sequence derives from a man aged 35 to 55 with Graves' ophthalmopathy. Sequencing used blood. The rearrangement uses TRBV20-1 and TRBJ2-1; D not certain. Here the CDR3 DNA reads TGCAGTGCCTCACGGATGAGCTCCTACAATGAGCAGTTCTTC. Translation: CSASRMSSYNEQFF.